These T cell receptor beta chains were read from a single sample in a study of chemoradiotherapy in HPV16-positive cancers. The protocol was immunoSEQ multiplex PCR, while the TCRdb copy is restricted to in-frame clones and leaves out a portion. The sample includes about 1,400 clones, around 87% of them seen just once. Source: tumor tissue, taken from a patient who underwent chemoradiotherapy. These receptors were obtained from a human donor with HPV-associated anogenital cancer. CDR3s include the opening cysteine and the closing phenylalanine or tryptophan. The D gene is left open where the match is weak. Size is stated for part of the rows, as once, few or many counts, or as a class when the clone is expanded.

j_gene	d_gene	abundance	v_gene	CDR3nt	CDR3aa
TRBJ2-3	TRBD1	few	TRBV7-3	TGTGCCAGCAGCTTAGGTCAGGGGGCGATCGGGACAGATACGCAGTATTTT	CASSLGQGAIGTDTQYF
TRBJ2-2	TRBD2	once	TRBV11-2	TGTGCCAGCAGCCCCAGGGGAGGTAGCGGGGGCCCGAACACCGGGGAGCTGTTTTTT	CASSPRGGSGGPNTGELFF
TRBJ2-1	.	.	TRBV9	TGTGTCAGCAGCGCGTATAGCCCGCATGCCCAGGCGGTATACAATGAGCAGTTCTTC	CVSSAYSPHAQAVYNEQFF
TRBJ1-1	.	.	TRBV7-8	TGTGCCAGCAGCACCGGGACTGAAGCTTTCTTT	CASSTGTEAFF
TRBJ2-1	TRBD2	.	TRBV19	TGTGCCAGTAGTATAGGTAGCGGGGGGGCCAGTGAGCAGTTCTTC	CASSIGSGGASEQFF
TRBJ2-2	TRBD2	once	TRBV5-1	TGCGCCAGCAGCTTGGTGCGGGGGGGCACCGGGGAGCTGTTTTTT	CASSLVRGGTGELFF
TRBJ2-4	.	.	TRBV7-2	TGTGCCAGCAGCTTCCAAGCCAAAAACATTCAGTACTTC	CASSFQAKNIQYF
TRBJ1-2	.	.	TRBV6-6	TGTGCCAGCAGTTACTCGGGGGCCGGGTTGGGCTACACCTTC	CASSYSGAGLGYTF
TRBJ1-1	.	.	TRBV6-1	TGTGCCAGCAGTGAATCATATCGGGAAGAAGCTTTCTTT	CASSESYREEAFF
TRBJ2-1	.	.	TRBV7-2	TGTGCCAGCAGCTTAGATCGCAGCCTCTACAATGAGCAGTTCTTC	CASSLDRSLYNEQFF
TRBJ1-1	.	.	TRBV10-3	TGTGCCATCAGTGAGAGACTGGGACAGAACACTGAAGCTTTCTTT	CAISERLGQNTEAFF
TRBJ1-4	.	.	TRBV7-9	TGTGCCAGCACCCTCGGCTCCGGGACACAACATGAAAAACTGTTTTTT	CASTLGSGTQHEKLFF
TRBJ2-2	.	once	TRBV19	TGTGCCAGTAGTATGGGGTCAGGGATCACCGGGGAGCTGTTTTTT	CASSMGSGITGELFF
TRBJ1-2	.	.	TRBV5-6	TGTGCCAGCAGCTTTCTCAGTCGCCTTGGTGGCTACACCTTC	CASSFLSRLGGYTF
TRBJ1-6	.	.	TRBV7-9	TGTGCCAGCAGCCTCGGACAGACAAATTCACCCCTCCACTTT	CASSLGQTNSPLHF
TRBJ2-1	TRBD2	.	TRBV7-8	TGTGCCAGCAGCCTAGCGGGGGTCCAAAATGAGCAGTTCTTC	CASSLAGVQNEQFF
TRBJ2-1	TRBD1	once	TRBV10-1	TGCGCCAGCAGTGAGGAACCCGACAGGGTAGTGAATGAGCAGTTCTTC	CASSEEPDRVVNEQFF
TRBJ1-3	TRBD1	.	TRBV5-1	TGCGCCAGCAGCCCGACACAGGGGTTGGGTAGGACCATATATTTT	CASSPTQGLGRTIYF